These 3 T cell receptor beta chains came from one sample sequenced in a study of cytomegalovirus exposure and HLA in healthy donors. In the PCR, 60 Vbeta and 13 Jbeta primers were used. Sequenced by immunoSEQ multiplex PCR; TCRdb stores in-frame clones only, minus some. This sample carries 65,000 to 90,000 clones, about 74% of them seen once, and the ten largest clones take more than 2.5%. The specimen was PBMCs. The receptors originated from a middle-aged man in good health and CMV-seronegative.

This clone was counted a single time. This chain links TRBV18 with TRBJ1-2; D unresolved. The CDR3 runs 16 residues. Per germline, CDR1 KGHSH and CDR2 LQKENI. Trimming pared 3 bases from V and 0 bases from J, leaving 14 bases between. In DNA form, the CDR3 reads TGTGCCAGCTCACCCATCCAAGAAGCCTCTAACTATGGCTACACCTTC. Its translation is CASSPIQEASNYGYTF.

This clone was seen just once. The chain couples TRBV28 to TRBJ2-5, with 8 bases fitting TRBD1. Trimming at V came to 4 bases and at J to 2 bases, leaving 6 bases not matched to a gene. CDR1 and CDR2 from the germline V gene are MDHEN and SYDVKM. The CDR3 spans 15 residues. CDR3 nucleotides: TGTGCCAGCAGTTCCGGACAGGGCCCACAAGAGACCCAGTACTTC. Its protein product is CASSSGQGPQETQYF.

This sequence joins TRBV28 and TRBJ1-1; TRBD1 is a possible D gene (5 bases). V gave up 5 bases and J gave up 0 bases, with 10 bases separating them. Germline lookup yields CDR1 MDHEN and CDR2 SYDVKM. The length of the CDR3 is 14 residues. For the CDR3, the DNA is TGTGCCAGCAGTCTGAGACAGCTGAACACTGAAGCTTTCTTT. This translates into CASSLRQLNTEAFF.